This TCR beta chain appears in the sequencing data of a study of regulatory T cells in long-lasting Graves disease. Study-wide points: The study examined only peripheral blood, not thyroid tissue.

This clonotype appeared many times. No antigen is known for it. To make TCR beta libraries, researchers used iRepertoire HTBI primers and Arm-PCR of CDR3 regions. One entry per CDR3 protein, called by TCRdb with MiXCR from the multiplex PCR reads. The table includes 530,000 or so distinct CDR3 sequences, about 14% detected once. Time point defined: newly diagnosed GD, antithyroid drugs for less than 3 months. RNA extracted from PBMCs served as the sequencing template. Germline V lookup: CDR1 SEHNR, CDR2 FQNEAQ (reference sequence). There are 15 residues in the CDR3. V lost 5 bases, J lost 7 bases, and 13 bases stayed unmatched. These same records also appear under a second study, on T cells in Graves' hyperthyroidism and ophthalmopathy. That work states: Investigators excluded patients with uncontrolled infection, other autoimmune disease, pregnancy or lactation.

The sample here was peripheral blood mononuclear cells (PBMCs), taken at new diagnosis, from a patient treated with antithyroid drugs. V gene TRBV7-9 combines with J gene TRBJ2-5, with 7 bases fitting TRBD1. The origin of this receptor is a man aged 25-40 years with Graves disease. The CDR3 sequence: CASSLTRTSGGTQYF. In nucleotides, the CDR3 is TGTGCCAGCAGCCTGACCCGGACCTCAGGGGGGACCCAGTACTTC.